This TCR beta chain originates from a study of CD8 T cells in ankylosing spondylitis. Overall study findings and caveats: Characteristic, it appeared, of ankylosing spondylitis blood was a TCR beta motif of eight highly homologous variants.

The germline V gene has CDR1 SEHNR and CDR2 FQNEAQ (reference sequence). The junction had 8 bases not matched to a gene; V was cut back by 5 bases and J by 8 bases. The CDR3 consists of 15 residues. Each CDR3 protein is one row after TCRdb ran MiXCR on the 5' RACE reads. The repertoire holds approximately 140,000 distinct CDR3 sequences, over 15% seen once, with around a third in the top ten. Many counts were recorded for this clonotype. Its matching antigen is unknown. Sample: blood, either unsorted or a sorted T cell fraction (not recorded which). This clonotype was sampled from a male donor with ankylosing spondylitis. The rearrangement joins TRBV7-9 to TRBJ2-1; TRBD2 agrees at 11 bases. CDR3: CASSGSLLAGDEQFF. CDR3 DNA: TGTGCCAGCAGCGGGAGCCTACTAGCGGGAGATGAGCAGTTCTTC.